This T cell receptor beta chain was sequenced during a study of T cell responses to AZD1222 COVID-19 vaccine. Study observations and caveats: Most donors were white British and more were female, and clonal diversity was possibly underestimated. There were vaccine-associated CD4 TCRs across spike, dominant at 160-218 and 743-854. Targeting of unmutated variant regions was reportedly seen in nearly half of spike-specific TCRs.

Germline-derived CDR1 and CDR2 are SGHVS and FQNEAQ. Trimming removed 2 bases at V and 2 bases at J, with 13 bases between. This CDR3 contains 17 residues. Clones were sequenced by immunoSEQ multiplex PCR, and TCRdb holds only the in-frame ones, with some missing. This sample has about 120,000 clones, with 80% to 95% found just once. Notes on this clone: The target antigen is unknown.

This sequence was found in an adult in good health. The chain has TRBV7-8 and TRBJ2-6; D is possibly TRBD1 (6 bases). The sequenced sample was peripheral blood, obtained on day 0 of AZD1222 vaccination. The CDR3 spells CASSLLNRATGANVLTF. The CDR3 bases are TGTGCCAGCAGCTTATTAAACAGGGCAACTGGGGCCAACGTCCTGACTTTC.